Below are 31 T cell receptor beta chains sequenced from a single sample in a study of blood T cell repertoires in COVID-19. The method was immunoSEQ multiplex PCR; TCRdb's version includes in-frame clones alone and lacks a portion of them. The table shows around 240,000 clones, with around 83% occurring only once. The sequencing sample was made of peripheral blood. All receptors derive from a man aged 35-49 years with acute or convalescent COVID-19.

The chain uses TRBV3-1 (or the pseudogene TRBV3-2) and TRBJ2-7, with a possible D match to TRBD1 (5 bases). CDR3 length: 15 amino acids. Trimming took off 4 bases at V and 3 bases at J, with 16 bases between the two ends. CDR1 LGHDT and CDR2 YNNKEL come from the germline V gene (reference sequence). CDR3 coding DNA: TGTGCCAGCAGCCCCTCGCCCCGAAGGGGCTACGAGCAGTACTTC. This codes for CASSPSPRRGYEQYF.

The chain couples TRBV9 to TRBJ2-1, with 8 bases that match TRBD2. Germline CDR1 SGDLS, CDR2 YYNGEE. With 5 bases clipped from V and 9 bases from J, the junction kept 7 bases outside the gene matches. The CDR3 consists of 13 residues. DNA of the CDR3: TGTGCCAGCAGTAGCGGGATAAATGGTGAGCAGTTCTTC. Translating it yields CASSSGINGEQFF.

CDR3: CASRSGRGQPQHF. CDR3 DNA sequence: TGTGCCAGTAGATCGGGTCGCGGTCAGCCCCAGCATTTT. This chain connects TRBV19 to TRBJ1-5; D ambiguous. Between the trimmed V and J ends, which lost 6 bases and 6 bases, there was a span of 12 bases. The CDR3 is made up of 13 amino acids. Germline V gene lookup returns CDR1 LNHDA and CDR2 SQIVND (reference sequence).

This chain links TRBV2 with TRBJ2-1, with 8 bases matching TRBD1. The germline CDR1 and CDR2 sequences are SNHLY and FYNNEI. The CDR3 covers 15 residues. The junction had 6 bases not matched to a gene; V was cut back by 3 bases and J by 5 bases. The DNA for the CDR3 is TGTGCCAGCAGTGATACAGGGACAGGAAACAATGAGCAGTTCTTC. Protein sequence: CASSDTGTGNNEQFF.

The chain joins TRBV6-4 to TRBJ1-6, with TRBD1 matching over 9 bases. V was clipped by 3 bases and J by 7 bases; unmatched bases: 1. CDR1 is MRHNA and CDR2 is SNTAGT in the germline V gene. The CDR3 is 14 residues long. The chain's CDR3 is CASSEGQGNSPLHF. The CDR3 coding sequence is TGTGCCAGCAGTGAGGGACAGGGAAATTCACCCCTCCACTTT.

Only a few counts were recorded for this clone. The chain recombines TRBV7-9 with TRBJ1-1; no reliable D call. Germline CDR1 and CDR2: SEHNR and FQNEAQ (reference sequence). CDR3 length: 14 residues. Trimming cost V 1 base and J 1 base, with 7 bases left between them. The CDR3: CASSLVDKNTEAFF. The CDR3 nucleotides are TGTGCCAGCAGCTTAGTTGACAAGAACACTGAAGCTTTCTTT.

This rearrangement joins TRBV9 to TRBJ2-2; D perhaps matches TRBD2 (7 bases). From germline, CDR1 is SGDLS and CDR2 YYNGEE. The CDR3 length is 18 residues. Trimming pared 3 bases from V and 4 bases from J, leaving 22 bases between. CDR3 coding DNA: TGTGCCAGCAGCGCCCAGACAGCGGGGCCGACAGGCACCGGGGAGCTGTTTTTT. Its translation: CASSAQTAGPTGTGELFF.

The chain is built from TRBV28 and TRBJ1-5; 7 nucleotides line up with TRBD1. The ends lost 5 bases at V and 2 bases at J; junction bases unmatched: 6. This CDR3 has 15 residues. CDR1 and CDR2 from the germline V gene are MDHEN and SYDVKM. The CDR3: CASSITGVRNQPQHF. The CDR3 DNA reads TGTGCCAGCAGTATAACAGGGGTTCGCAATCAGCCCCAGCATTTT.

The gene calls are TRBV7-3 and TRBJ2-3; no firm D call. There are 14 residues in the CDR3. The germline V and J ends were trimmed by 5 bases and 6 bases, with 15 bases remaining between them. Germline V CDR1 and CDR2: SGHTA, FQGTGA. In nucleotides, the CDR3 is TGTGCCAGCAGCCTCGACTCCGGTTCCGATACGCAGTATTTT. Its translation is CASSLDSGSDTQYF.

J is TRBJ1-1 and V is TRBV3-1 (or the pseudogene TRBV3-2); D not certain. Germline assignment: CDR1 LGHDT and CDR2 YNNKEL (reference sequence). The germline V and J ends were trimmed by 0 bases and 4 bases, with 6 bases remaining between them. This CDR3 region has 13 residues. CDR3 sequence: CASSQESTTEAFF. CDR3 coding DNA: TGTGCCAGCAGCCAAGAGTCTACCACTGAAGCTTTCTTT.

The chain is built from TRBV3-1 (or the pseudogene TRBV3-2) and TRBJ1-2, with 7 bases matching TRBD1. Germline values: CDR1 LGHDT, CDR2 YNNKEL (reference sequence). Unmatched junction bases numbered 3, after V lost 4 bases and J lost 4 bases. CDR3 length: 13 amino acids. The CDR3: CASSPGQPYGYTF. The CDR3 DNA reads as TGTGCCAGCAGCCCGGGACAGCCCTATGGCTACACCTTC.

The genes are TRBV2 and TRBJ1-1, with D possibly matching TRBD1 (6 bases). The germline gives CDR1 SNHLY, CDR2 FYNNEI. The CDR3 totals 14 residues. V was cut by 3 bases and J by 1 base, with 9 bases left in between. CDR3 residues: CASSEGAENTEAFF. The CDR3 nucleotides are TGTGCCAGCAGTGAGGGGGCGGAGAACACTGAAGCTTTCTTT.

The genes are TRBV19 and TRBJ2-7; TRBD2 matches at 7 bases. Germline values: CDR1 LNHDA, CDR2 SQIVND (reference sequence). The CDR3 is made up of 15 amino acids. V lost 4 bases and J lost 5; bases outside the gene matches: 11. This CDR3 is CASSKQQGGSNEQYF. The CDR3 DNA reads as TGTGCCAGTAGTAAGCAGCAGGGAGGGAGTAACGAGCAGTACTTC.

The CDR3 region is CASSRWGQGVNEQFF. As DNA, the CDR3 is TGTGCCAGTAGTCGTTGGGGGCAGGGGGTCAATGAGCAGTTCTTC. V is TRBV19 and J is TRBJ2-1, with 7 positions matching TRBD1. The length of the CDR3 is 15 residues. Trimming removed 5 bases from V and 6 bases from J; junction bases left unmatched: 10. Germline V gene lookup returns CDR1 LNHDA and CDR2 SQIVND (reference sequence).

The V call is TRBV5-6, the J call TRBJ2-3, with TRBD2 matching over 10 bases. Germline values: CDR1 SGHDT, CDR2 YYEEEE. The CDR3 has 16 amino acids. With V trimmed by 3 bases and J by 1 base, 5 bases remained unmatched. As DNA, the CDR3 is TGTGCCAGCAGCTCAGCCGGGACTAGCGGCACAGATACGCAGTATTTT. Its protein product is CASSSAGTSGTDTQYF.

This clone occurred once. CDR3 protein: CASSLAPGVPYNEQFF. CDR3 bases: TGTGCCAGCAGCTTAGCGCCCGGAGTTCCCTACAATGAGCAGTTCTTC. The gene calls are TRBV7-8 and TRBJ2-1, with D hard to call. Germline CDR1 and CDR2: SGHVS and FQNEAQ. Trimming shortened V by 0 bases and J by 2 bases, and 11 bases separated the two germline ends. The CDR3 runs to 16 residues. Looking up the rest from reference TRBV7-8 and TRBJ2-1 gives the full variable domain: GAGVSQSPRYKVAKRGQDVALRCDPISGHVSLFWYQQALGQGPEFLTYFQNEAQLDKSGLPSDRFFAERPEGSVSTLKIQRTQQEDSAVYLCASSLAPGVPYNEQFFGPGTRLTVL.

V usage is TRBV5-1 and J usage is TRBJ2-7; TRBD2 is a possible D gene (7 bases). The germline V gene encodes CDR1 SGHRS and CDR2 YFSETQ. V lost 3 bases and J lost 3, with 13 bases in between. The CDR3 has 14 amino acids. The CDR3, as DNA: TGCGCCAGCAGCTCGGCGGGGGCTTTCTACGAGCAGTACTTC. Translating it yields CASSSAGAFYEQYF.

The genes are TRBV12-3 or TRBV12-4 and TRBJ1-2, with D tentatively TRBD1 (5 bases). The CDR3 consists of 12 residues. Trimming shortened V by 7 bases and J by 6 bases, and 12 bases separated the two germline ends. The CDR3 sequence is CASTEEGHGYTF. CDR3 nucleotide sequence: TGTGCCAGCACCGAGGAGGGACATGGCTACACCTTC.

The chain employs TRBV7-2 and TRBJ1-2; possibly TRBD1 for D (5 bases). V gave up 5 bases and J gave up 2 bases, with 15 bases separating them. The length of the CDR3 is 15 residues. CDR1 and CDR2 (germline): SGHTA, FQGNSA. Here the CDR3 reads CASSPRGVRNYGYTF. Here the CDR3 DNA reads TGTGCCAGCAGCCCACGGGGGGTTAGGAACTATGGCTACACCTTC.

This sequence joins TRBV10-1 and TRBJ2-1; 8 bases agree with TRBD1. The CDR3 sequence is 13 residues long. Unmatched junction bases numbered 8, after V lost 8 bases and J lost 8 bases. Germline CDR1 and CDR2: WNHNN and SYGVQD (reference sequence). CDR3 residues: CASPEQGADEQFF. The CDR3 nucleotides are TGCGCCAGCCCGGAGCAGGGGGCAGATGAGCAGTTCTTC.

The chain employs TRBV6-5 and TRBJ2-7; 10 bases align to TRBD1. The CDR3 sequence is 15 residues long. Germline values: CDR1 MNHEY, CDR2 SVGAGI. V gave up 5 bases and J gave up 2 bases; unmatched junction bases: 6. The CDR3 sequence: CASSPTGTGAYEQYF. CDR3 nucleotide sequence: TGTGCCAGCAGTCCTACCGGGACAGGGGCCTACGAGCAGTACTTC.

With respect to this clone: This CDR3 is also generated by other DNA sequences in the sample. The chain recombines TRBV7-2 with TRBJ2-1, with 9 positions matching TRBD2. Germline-derived CDR1 and CDR2 are SGHTA and FQGNSA. This CDR3 is 15 amino acids long. Unmatched junction bases numbered 13, after V lost 8 bases and J lost 8 bases. CDR3 amino acids: CASHWAGGVGDEQFF. As DNA, the CDR3 is TGTGCCAGCCATTGGGCGGGGGGGGTGGGCGATGAGCAGTTCTTC.

This rearrangement joins TRBV3-1 (or the pseudogene TRBV3-2) to TRBJ1-2; the match to TRBD1 covers 8 bases. Germline V lookup: CDR1 LGHDT, CDR2 YNNKEL (reference sequence). The CDR3 is 16 residues long. Trimming removed 4 bases from V and 8 bases from J; junction bases left unmatched: 15. CDR3 in DNA: TGTGCCAGCAGCCCCGGGGGACGAGGACAGGGTAACGGCTACACCTTC. Its protein product is CASSPGGRGQGNGYTF.

This clone came up once. At the DNA level, this CDR3 is encoded by other sequences in the same sample as well. J is TRBJ2-5 and V is TRBV7-2; TRBD2 is a possible D gene (7 bases). Germline V lookup: CDR1 SGHTA, CDR2 FQGNSA. CDR3 length equals 16 residues. Trimming left V 0 bases short and J 1 base short, with 12 bases between. Written as DNA, the CDR3 is TGTGCCAGCAGCTTAGCGTCGGGGGGCGCCCAAGAGACCCAGTACTTC. Encoded protein: CASSLASGGAQETQYF.

This chain connects TRBV11-2 to TRBJ2-3, with 11 bases that match TRBD2. The CDR3 consists of 16 residues. V gave up 4 bases and J gave up 2 bases; unmatched junction bases: 5. The V gene's germline CDR1 is SGHAT and CDR2 FQNNGV. DNA for the CDR3: TGTGCCAGCAGCTCCATACTAGCGGGGGTCACAGATACGCAGTATTTT. Translated, it gives CASSSILAGVTDTQYF.

This chain connects TRBV18 to TRBJ2-7; possibly TRBD1 for D (6 bases). Between the trimmed V and J ends, which lost 8 bases and 0 bases, there was a span of 14 bases. In germline, CDR1 is KGHSH, CDR2 LQKENI. The CDR3 totals 14 residues. CDR3 nucleotide sequence: TGTGCCAGCACGACTACACAGGGCTCCTACGAGCAGTACTTC. It translates to CASTTTQGSYEQYF.

CDR3 loop: CSVGGGSTDTQYF. For the CDR3, the DNA is TGCAGCGTTGGCGGGGGGTCAACAGATACGCAGTATTTT. The chain uses TRBV29-1 and TRBJ2-3; 8 bases fit TRBD2. The CDR3 totals 13 residues. V lost 4 bases, J lost 3 bases, and 3 bases stayed unmatched. Germline assignment: CDR1 SQVTM and CDR2 ANQGSEA.

The V and J genes are TRBV12-3 or TRBV12-4 and TRBJ2-3, with TRBD1 as a possible D gene (6 bases). Trimming stripped 6 bases from V and 6 bases from J, with 13 bases between. The CDR3 has 13 amino acids. The CDR3, as DNA: TGTGCCAGCAGACCTACAGGGTCGGATACGCAGTATTTT. This codes for CASRPTGSDTQYF.

This clone was picked up one time. This sequence joins TRBV10-3 and TRBJ2-2, with D perhaps TRBD2 (6 bases). The CDR3 is made up of 16 amino acids. CDR1 and CDR2 from the germline V gene are ENHRY and SYGVKD. V was clipped by 2 bases and J by 5 bases, with 15 bases between them. In nucleotides, the CDR3 is TGTGCCATCAGTGAGGCCGGAGGGGAAGTGACCGGGGAGCTGTTTTTT. Translation gives CAISEAGGEVTGELFF.

This rearrangement joins TRBV7-8 to TRBJ1-1; D is uncertain. CDR1 and CDR2 (germline): SGHVS, FQNEAQ. This CDR3 contains 12 residues. The V and J ends lost 5 bases and 4 bases respectively, with 8 bases between them. CDR3 sequence reads: CASSIAGTEAFF. DNA of the CDR3: TGTGCCAGCAGCATCGCGGGCACTGAAGCTTTCTTT.

V and J are TRBV27 and TRBJ2-2; D is unclear. The CDR3 totals 14 residues. With 6 bases removed from V and 4 bases from J, the gap between germline ends came to 12 bases. In germline, CDR1 is MNHEY, CDR2 SMNVEV (reference sequence). The CDR3 protein is CASRGLITTGELFF. The CDR3 coding sequence is TGTGCCAGCAGGGGCCTGATTACCACCGGGGAGCTGTTTTTT.